This T cell receptor (beta chain) was captured in a study of cytomegalovirus exposure and HLA in healthy donors. From germline, CDR1 is SGHRS and CDR2 YFSETQ. Trimming left V 2 bases short and J 2 bases short, with 7 bases between. The CDR3 extends over 14 amino acids. This clone was seen a single time. The target antigen is unknown. Overall study findings and caveats: Later analysis demonstrated an association between a missense DCLRE1C variant and TCR beta V- and J-gene trimming. The authors confirmed in vitro that a few CMV-associated chains were specific for CMV antigens. A cluster of highly shared sequence variants was likely a sequencing artifact. Productive rates of about 90% or about 30% were seen for most TCR beta V segments in an earlier analysis.

Primers: 60 Vbeta forward and 13 Jbeta reverse. Sequenced by immunoSEQ multiplex PCR; TCRdb stores in-frame clones only, minus some. The repertoire includes roughly 120,000 clones, around 80% of them detected once, and under 15% sits in the top ten. The clonotype originates from a woman aged 60-70 years in good health and CMV-seropositive. Sequenced input: PBMCs. The chain links TRBV5-1 to TRBJ2-2; D uncertain. CDR3 loop: CASSFIRNTGELFF. The CDR3 DNA reads as TGCGCCAGCAGCTTTATTAGAAACACCGGGGAGCTGTTTTTT.